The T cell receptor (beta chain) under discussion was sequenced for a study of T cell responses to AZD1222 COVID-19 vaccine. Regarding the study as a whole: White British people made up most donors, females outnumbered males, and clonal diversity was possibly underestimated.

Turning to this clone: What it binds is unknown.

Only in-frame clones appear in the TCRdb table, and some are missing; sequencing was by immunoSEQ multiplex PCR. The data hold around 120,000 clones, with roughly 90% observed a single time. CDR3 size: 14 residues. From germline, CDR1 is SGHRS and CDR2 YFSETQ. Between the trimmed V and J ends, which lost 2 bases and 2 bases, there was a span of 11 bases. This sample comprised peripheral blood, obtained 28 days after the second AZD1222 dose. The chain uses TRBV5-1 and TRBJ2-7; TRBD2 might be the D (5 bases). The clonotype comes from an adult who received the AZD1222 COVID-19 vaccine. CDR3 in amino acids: CASSLTAGTYEQYF. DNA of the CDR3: TGCGCCAGCAGCTTAACAGCCGGGACCTACGAGCAGTACTTC.